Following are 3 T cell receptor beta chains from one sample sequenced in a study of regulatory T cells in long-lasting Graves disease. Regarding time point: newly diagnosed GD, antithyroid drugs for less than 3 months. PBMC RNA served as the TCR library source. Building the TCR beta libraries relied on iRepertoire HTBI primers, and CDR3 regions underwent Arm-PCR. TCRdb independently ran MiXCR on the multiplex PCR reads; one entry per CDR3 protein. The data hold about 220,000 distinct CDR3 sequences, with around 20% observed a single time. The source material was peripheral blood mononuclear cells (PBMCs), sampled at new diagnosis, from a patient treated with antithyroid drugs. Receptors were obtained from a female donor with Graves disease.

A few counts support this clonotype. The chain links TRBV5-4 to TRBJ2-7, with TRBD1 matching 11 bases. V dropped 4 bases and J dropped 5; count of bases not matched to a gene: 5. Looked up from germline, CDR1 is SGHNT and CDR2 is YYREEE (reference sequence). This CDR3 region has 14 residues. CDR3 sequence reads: CASSRTGGIDEQYF. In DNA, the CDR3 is TGTGCCAGCAGCAGGACAGGGGGCATCGACGAGCAGTACTTC.

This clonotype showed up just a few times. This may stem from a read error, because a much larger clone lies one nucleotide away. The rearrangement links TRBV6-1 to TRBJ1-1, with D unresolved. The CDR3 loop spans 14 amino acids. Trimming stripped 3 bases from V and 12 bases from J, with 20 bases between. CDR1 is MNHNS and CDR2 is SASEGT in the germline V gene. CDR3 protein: CASSDTEGRRGTFF. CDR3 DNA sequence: TGTGCCAGCAGTGACACAGAGGGCCGCCGAGGAACTTTCTTT.

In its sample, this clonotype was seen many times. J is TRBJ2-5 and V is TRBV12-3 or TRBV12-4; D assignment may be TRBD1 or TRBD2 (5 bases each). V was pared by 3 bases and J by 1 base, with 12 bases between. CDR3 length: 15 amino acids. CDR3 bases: TGTGCCAGCAGTTTGGACGGGGCTCTCCAAGAGACCCAGTACTTC. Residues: CASSLDGALQETQYF.